This T cell receptor (beta chain) was sequenced for a study of T cell responses to AZD1222 COVID-19 vaccine. Overall study findings and caveats: There were repertoire samples only from the period after the peak T cell response. Along spike, vaccine-associated CD4 TCRs were found throughout, with dominance at 160-218 and 743-854. Once two AZD1222 doses were given, Spike-specific TCR breadth and depth went up.

Some clones are missing from TCRdb's copy, which holds only in-frame ones; the method was immunoSEQ multiplex PCR. The data contain 150,000 to 250,000 clones, roughly nine tenths of them seen just once; the ten biggest clones take up 3% to 3.5%. V lost 4 bases and J lost 5; bases outside the gene matches: 3. CDR1 is SGHRS and CDR2 is YFSETQ in the germline V gene. The CDR3 extends over 15 amino acids. Second-dose schedules of about 4 or about 12 weeks were combined. About this clone itself: Its specificity is not known.

This material consisted of peripheral blood, taken 28 days after the second AZD1222 dose. The source of this sequence is an adult who received the AZD1222 COVID-19 vaccine. V gene TRBV5-1 combines with J gene TRBJ1-6; 10 bases are shared with TRBD1. The CDR3 loop is CASSGGQGDNSPLHF. The DNA for the CDR3 is TGCGCCAGCAGCGGCGGACAGGGGGATAATTCACCCCTCCACTTT.